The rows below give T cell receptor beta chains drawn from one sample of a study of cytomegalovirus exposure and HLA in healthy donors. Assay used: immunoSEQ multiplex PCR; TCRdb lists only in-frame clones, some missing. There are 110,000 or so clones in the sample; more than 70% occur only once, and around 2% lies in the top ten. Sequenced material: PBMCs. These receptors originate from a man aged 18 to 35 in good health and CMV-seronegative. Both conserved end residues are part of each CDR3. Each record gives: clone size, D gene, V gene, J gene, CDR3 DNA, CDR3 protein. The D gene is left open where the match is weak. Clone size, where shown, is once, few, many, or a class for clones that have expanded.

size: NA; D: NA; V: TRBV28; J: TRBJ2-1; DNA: TGTGCCAGCAGTTTAGGCAAGGAGGTCTCCTACAATGAGCAGTTCTTC; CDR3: CASSLGKEVSYNEQFF
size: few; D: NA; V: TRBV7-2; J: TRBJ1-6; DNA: TGTGCCAGCAGTGAAATGAGTTCACCCCTCCACTTT; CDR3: CASSEMSSPLHF
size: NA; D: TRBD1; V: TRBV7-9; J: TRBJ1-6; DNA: TGTGCCAGCAGTTCTACAGGGGAGAGCTCCTATAATTCACCCCTCCACTTT; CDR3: CASSSTGESSYNSPLHF
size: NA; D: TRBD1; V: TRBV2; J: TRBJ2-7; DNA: TGTGCCAGCAGGAAGAGGACAGGGCACGAGCAGTACTTC; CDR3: CASRKRTGHEQYF
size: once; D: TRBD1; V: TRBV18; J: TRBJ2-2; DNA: TGTGCCAGCTCACCATCGACAGGGGGAAAGAACACCGGGGAGCTGTTTTTT; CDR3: CASSPSTGGKNTGELFF
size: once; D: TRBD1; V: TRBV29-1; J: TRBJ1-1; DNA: TGCAGCTTAGACAGGGTCACTGAAGCTTTCTTT; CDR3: CSLDRVTEAFF
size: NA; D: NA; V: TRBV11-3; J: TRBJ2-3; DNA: TGTGCCAGCAGCTTTGCAGGGTCCCGGGATACGCAGTATTTT; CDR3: CASSFAGSRDTQYF
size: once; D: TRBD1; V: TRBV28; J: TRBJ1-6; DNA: TGTGCCAGCCGGACAGGCTATGACTATAATTCACCCCTCCACTTT; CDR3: CASRTGYDYNSPLHF
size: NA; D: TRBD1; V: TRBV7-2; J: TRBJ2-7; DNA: TGTGCCAGCAGCAACCGAAACAGGGGCCACGAGCAGTACTTC; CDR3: CASSNRNRGHEQYF
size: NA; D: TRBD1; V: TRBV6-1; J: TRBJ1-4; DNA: TGTGCCAGCACGAGGACAGGGAATGAAAAACTGTTTTTT; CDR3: CASTRTGNEKLFF
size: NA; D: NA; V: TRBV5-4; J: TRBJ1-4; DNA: TGTGCCAGCAGCTCACAACAGGGTGATGAAAAACTGTTTTTT; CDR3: CASSSQQGDEKLFF
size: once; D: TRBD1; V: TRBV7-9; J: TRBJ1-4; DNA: TGTGCCAGCAGCTTACGCGCTACAGGGGTGGCTAATGAAAAACTGTTTTTT; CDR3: CASSLRATGVANEKLFF
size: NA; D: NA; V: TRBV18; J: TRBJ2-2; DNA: TGTGCCAGCTCACCCTTTGGGGGCATTACGAACACCGGGGAGCTGTTTTTT; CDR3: CASSPFGGITNTGELFF
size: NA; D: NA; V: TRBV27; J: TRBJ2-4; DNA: TGTGCCAGCAGATTCACAGGGACCAAAAACATTCAGTACTTC; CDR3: CASRFTGTKNIQYF
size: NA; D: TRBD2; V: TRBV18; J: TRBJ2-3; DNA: TGTGCCAGCTCACCCAAGCGGGGGGGCGAAGATACGCAGTATTTT; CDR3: CASSPKRGGEDTQYF
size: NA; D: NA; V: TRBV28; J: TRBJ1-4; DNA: TGTGCCAGCAGGCTCCAGGCGGGGTCTAATGAAAAACTGTTTTTT; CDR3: CASRLQAGSNEKLFF
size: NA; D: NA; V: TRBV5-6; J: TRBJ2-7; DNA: TGTGCCAGCAGCTTGCGGGGTGGCTCCTACGAGCAGTACTTC; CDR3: CASSLRGGSYEQYF
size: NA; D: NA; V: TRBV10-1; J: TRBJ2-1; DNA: TGCGCCAGCAGTGAGTCGGACTTCTACAATGAGCAGTTCTTC; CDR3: CASSESDFYNEQFF
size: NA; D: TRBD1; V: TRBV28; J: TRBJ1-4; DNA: TGTGCCAGCAGCGGCCGGGACAGAGAGTATGAAAAACTGTTTTTT; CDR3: CASSGRDREYEKLFF
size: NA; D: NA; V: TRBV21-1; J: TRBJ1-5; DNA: TGTGCCAGCAGGGAGAATCGTGGCGAGGGCAATCAGCCCCAGCATTTT; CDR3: CASRENRGEGNQPQHF
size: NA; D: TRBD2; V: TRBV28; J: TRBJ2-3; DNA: TGTGCCAGCAGTTTTACTGGTTATCGCCGGGAGGGGACTAGCACAGATACGCAGTATTTT; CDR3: CASSFTGYRREGTSTDTQYF
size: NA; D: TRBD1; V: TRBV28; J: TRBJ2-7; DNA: TGTGCCAGCAGAGAGGACAGGGAGTACGAGCAGTACTTC; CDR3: CASREDREYEQYF
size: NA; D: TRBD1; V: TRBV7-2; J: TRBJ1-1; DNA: TGTGCCAGCAGCGAACAGGGGAGCATGAACACTGAAGCTTTCTTT; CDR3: CASSEQGSMNTEAFF
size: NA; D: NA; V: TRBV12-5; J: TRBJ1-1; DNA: TGTGCTAGTGGTTTGGTACGGTTTGGGACTGGGGATGGGACTGAAGCTTTCTTT; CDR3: CASGLVRFGTGDGTEAFF
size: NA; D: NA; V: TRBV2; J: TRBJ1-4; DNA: TGTGCCAGCAGTGATGTTACAGGGCATGATGAAAAACTGTTTTTT; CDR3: CASSDVTGHDEKLFF
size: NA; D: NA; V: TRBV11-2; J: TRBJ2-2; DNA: TGTGCCAGCAGCCCAAACACCGGGGAGCTGTTTTTT; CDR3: CASSPNTGELFF
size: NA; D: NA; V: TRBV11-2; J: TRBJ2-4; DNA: TGTGCCAGCAGCTCCCTTTCTCCCCGCACATCCGAAGCCAAAAACATTCAGTACTTC; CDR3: CASSSLSPRTSEAKNIQYF
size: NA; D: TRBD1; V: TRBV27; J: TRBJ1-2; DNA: TGTGCCAGCAGTGTGACCGGGACAGGGGAACTCGGCTACACCTTC; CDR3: CASSVTGTGELGYTF
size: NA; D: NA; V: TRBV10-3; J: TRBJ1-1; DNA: TGTGCCATCAGTGGGGGGCAATCACGCACTGAAGCTTTCTTT; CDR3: CAISGGQSRTEAFF
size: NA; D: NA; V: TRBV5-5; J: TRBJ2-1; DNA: TGTGCCAGCAGCTTAGGAGGAGTCTACAATGAGCAGTTCTTC; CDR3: CASSLGGVYNEQFF
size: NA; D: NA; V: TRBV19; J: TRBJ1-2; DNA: TGTGCCAGTAGTATAGGGAGGGCCGATTTCGTTGGGCTTAGCGGCTACACCTTC; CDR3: CASSIGRADFVGLSGYTF
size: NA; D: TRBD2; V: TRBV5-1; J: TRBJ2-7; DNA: TGCGCCAGCAGCGCGACTAGCGGCAGCTCCTACGAGCAGTACTTC; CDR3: CASSATSGSSYEQYF
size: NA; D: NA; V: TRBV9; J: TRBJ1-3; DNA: TGTGCCAGCAGCGGCGACAGGCGGGCATCTGGAAACACCATATATTTT; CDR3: CASSGDRRASGNTIYF
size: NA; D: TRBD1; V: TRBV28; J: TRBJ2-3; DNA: TGTGCCAGCAGTCACCATTCCGGGACAGGAACAGATACGCAGTATTTT; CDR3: CASSHHSGTGTDTQYF
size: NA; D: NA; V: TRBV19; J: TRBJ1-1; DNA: TGTGCCAGTAGTATAGATCCCCAAGCCGGGACATGGACTGAAGCTTTCTTT; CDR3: CASSIDPQAGTWTEAFF
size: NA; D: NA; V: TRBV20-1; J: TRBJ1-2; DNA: TGCAGTGCTAGAGGGGACTCTAGCTACACCTTC; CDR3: CSARGDSSYTF
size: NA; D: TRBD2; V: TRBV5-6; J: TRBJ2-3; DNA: TGTGCCAGCAGCTTCTCAGCGGGAGGGTACACAGATACGCAGTATTTT; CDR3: CASSFSAGGYTDTQYF
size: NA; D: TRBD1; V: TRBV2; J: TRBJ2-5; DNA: TGTGCCAGCAGTGAAGCGGTTATGGGGACAGGGGGCCAAGAGACCCAGTACTTC; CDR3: CASSEAVMGTGGQETQYF
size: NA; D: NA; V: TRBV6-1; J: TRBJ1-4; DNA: TGTGCCAGCAGTGAGGGGGAGGGGCTTCGTCCTCAAAAACTGTTTTTT; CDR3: CASSEGEGLRPQKLFF
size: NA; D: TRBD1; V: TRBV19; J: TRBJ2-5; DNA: TGTGCCAGTAGATCGACAGGGGGCGCAGAGACCCAGTACTTC; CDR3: CASRSTGGAETQYF
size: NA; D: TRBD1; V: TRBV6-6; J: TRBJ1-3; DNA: TGTGCCAGCAGTTACCAGGGACAGGGTTTTGGAAACACCATATATTTT; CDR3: CASSYQGQGFGNTIYF
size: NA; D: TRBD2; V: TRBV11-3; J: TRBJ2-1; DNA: TGTGCCAGCAGCTTAGTTGCGGGAGGGCCCAATGAGCAGTTCTTC; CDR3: CASSLVAGGPNEQFF
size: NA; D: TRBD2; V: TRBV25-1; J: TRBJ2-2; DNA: TGTGCCAGCACGGGACTAGCGGGGGGGCATAACACCGGGGAGCTGTTTTTT; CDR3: CASTGLAGGHNTGELFF
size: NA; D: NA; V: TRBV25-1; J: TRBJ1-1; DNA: TGTGCCAGCGCTATACCTGGGACACCAAGTGAAGCTTTCTTT; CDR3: CASAIPGTPSEAFF
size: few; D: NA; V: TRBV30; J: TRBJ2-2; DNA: TGTGCCTGGGCCAGGATGTTAAACACCGGGGAGCTGTTTTTT; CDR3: CAWARMLNTGELFF
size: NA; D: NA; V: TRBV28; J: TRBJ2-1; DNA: TGTGCCAGTCGACAGGACCTCAATGAGCAGTTCTTC; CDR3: CASRQDLNEQFF
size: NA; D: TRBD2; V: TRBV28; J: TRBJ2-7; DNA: TGTGCCAGCAGTCCTGGACTAGCGTACCTACTTTTGATGGCCCAGTACTTC; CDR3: CASSPGLAYLLLMAQYF
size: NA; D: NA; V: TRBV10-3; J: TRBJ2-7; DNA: TGTGCCATCAGCGAAGCAACAGGGATATATTACGAGCAGTACTTC; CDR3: CAISEATGIYYEQYF
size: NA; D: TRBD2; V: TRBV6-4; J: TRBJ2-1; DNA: TGTGCCAGCAGTGACTCTCCGGGGGGGTCCTACAATGAGCAGTTCTTC; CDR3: CASSDSPGGSYNEQFF
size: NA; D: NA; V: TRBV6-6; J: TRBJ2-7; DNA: TGTGCCAGCAGTTACTCGGACACATCCTACGAGCAGTACTTC; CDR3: CASSYSDTSYEQYF
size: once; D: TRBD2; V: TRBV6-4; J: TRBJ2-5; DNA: TGTGCCAGCAGCCCGACTAGCGGGGGGGCAGAGACCCAGTACTTC; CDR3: CASSPTSGGAETQYF